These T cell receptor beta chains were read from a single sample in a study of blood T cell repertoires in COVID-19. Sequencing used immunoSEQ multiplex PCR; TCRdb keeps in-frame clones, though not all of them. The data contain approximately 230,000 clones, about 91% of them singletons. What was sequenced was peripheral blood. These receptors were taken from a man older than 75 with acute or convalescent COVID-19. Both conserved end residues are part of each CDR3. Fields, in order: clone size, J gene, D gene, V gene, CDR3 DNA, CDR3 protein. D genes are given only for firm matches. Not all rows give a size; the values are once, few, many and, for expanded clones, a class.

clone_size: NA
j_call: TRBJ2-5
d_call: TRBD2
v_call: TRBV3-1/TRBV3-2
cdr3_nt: TGTGCCAGCAGTCATCTAGCGGGGGGGTTGGAGACCCAGTACTTC
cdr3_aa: CASSHLAGGLETQYF

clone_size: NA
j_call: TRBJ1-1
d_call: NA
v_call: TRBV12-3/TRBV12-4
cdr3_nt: TGTGCCAGCAGCCTAATACAGACTGAAGCTTTCTTT
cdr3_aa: CASSLIQTEAFF

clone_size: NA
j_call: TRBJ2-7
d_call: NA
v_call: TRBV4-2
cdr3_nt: TGTGCCAGCAGCCAAGAGCCGAGAAAGAGCTCCTACGAGCAGTACTTC
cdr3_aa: CASSQEPRKSSYEQYF

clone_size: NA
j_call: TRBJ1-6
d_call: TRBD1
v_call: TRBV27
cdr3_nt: TGTGCCAGCAGTCTCCGACAGGGGGCCAGCCATTCACCCCTCCACTTT
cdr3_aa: CASSLRQGASHSPLHF

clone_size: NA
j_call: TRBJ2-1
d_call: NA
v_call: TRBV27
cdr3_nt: TGTGCCAGTTCCCCCCTGGGGGGGGCGGTCAATGAGCAGTTCTTC
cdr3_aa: CASSPLGGAVNEQFF

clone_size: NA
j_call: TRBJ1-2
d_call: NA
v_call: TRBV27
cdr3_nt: TGTGGGGGGGGGCGCATTAGGAGGAACGGCTACACCTTC
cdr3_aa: CGGGRIRRNGYTF

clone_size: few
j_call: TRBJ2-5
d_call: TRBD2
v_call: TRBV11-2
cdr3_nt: TGTGCCAGCAGCTCTAGGGCGGGGGGCAGTCAAGAGACCCAGTACTTC
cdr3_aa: CASSSRAGGSQETQYF

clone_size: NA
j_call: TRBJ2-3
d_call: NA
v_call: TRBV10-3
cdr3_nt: TGTGCCATCAAGCCGGAGTTAGATACGCAGTATTTT
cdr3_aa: CAIKPELDTQYF

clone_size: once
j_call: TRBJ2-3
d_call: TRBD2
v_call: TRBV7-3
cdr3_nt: TGTGCCAGCAGCTTAACAGGACTAGCGGTGACAGATACGCAGTATTTT
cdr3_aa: CASSLTGLAVTDTQYF

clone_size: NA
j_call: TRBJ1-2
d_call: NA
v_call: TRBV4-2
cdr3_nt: TGTGCCAGCGGCCAAGATGGGGCGAGGGGAGGCGGCTACACCTTC
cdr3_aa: CASGQDGARGGGYTF

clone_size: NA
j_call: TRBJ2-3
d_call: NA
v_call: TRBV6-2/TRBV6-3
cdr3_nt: TGTGCCAGCAGTTACGGGGGGGCCTCAGATACGCAGTATTTT
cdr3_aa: CASSYGGASDTQYF

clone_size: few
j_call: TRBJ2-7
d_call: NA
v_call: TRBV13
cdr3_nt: TGTGCCAGCAGCGCCCAACTAGATTACCACGAGCAGTACTTC
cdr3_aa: CASSAQLDYHEQYF

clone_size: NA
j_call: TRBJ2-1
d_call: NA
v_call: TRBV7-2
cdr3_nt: TGTGCCAGCAGCTTAGCCCGGGACTCCTTCAATGAGCAGTTCTTC
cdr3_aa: CASSLARDSFNEQFF

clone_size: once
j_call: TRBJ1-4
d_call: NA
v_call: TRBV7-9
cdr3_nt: TGTGCCAGCAGCATAAAGGTGGGAGTGACTGAAAAACTGTTTTTT
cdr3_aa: CASSIKVGVTEKLFF

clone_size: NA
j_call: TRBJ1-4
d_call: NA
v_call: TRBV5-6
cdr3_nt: TGTGCCAGCAGCTCGCTGCAGGGTACTGAAAAACTGTTTTTT
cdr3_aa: CASSSLQGTEKLFF

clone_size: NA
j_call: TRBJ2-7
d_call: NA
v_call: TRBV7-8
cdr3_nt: TGTGCCAGCTGTCAGTTGTCCTACGAGCAGTACTTC
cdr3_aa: CASCQLSYEQYF